This TCR beta chain is drawn from a study of T cells in Graves' hyperthyroidism and ophthalmopathy. Background on the study: At initial diagnosis, before any treatment had begun, peripheral blood was obtained. General observations from the study: From stable hyperthyroidism, ophthalmopathy was set apart by a 13 V-J model.

The V segment lost 2 bases and the J segment 4 bases; nucleotides outside the gene matches: 4. Germline V CDR1 and CDR2: MNHEY, SVGAGI. The CDR3 sequence is 15 residues long. Uncontrolled infections, other autoimmune diseases, pregnancy or lactation led to exclusion of patients. Cells are PBMCs isolated from roughly 9.2 ml of fresh blood. This clonotype was seen more than once but under ten times. As yet, its antigen is unknown. From RNA transcripts, TCR beta CDR3 regions were amplified. The TCR CDR3 first-round RT-PCR relied on the HTBI primer set. TCRdb used MiXCR to reprocess the multiplex PCR reads, holding one entry per CDR3 protein. The sample lists 640,000 or so distinct CDR3 sequences; 13% to 15% were seen once.

Material: blood. The TCR comes from a woman aged 18-29 years with Graves' ophthalmopathy. The chain uses TRBV6-5 and TRBJ2-1, with 8 bases lining up with TRBD2. CDR3 protein: CASSYQGLVYNEQFF. DNA of the CDR3: TGTGCCAGCAGTTACCAGGGACTAGTATACAATGAGCAGTTCTTC.